Sequencing of this TCR beta chain was carried out in a study of blood T cell repertoires in COVID-19. Germline V gene sequence: CDR1 KGHSH, CDR2 LQKENI. CDR3 size: 15 residues. Trimming took 3 bases from V and 6 from J; bases not matched to a gene: 8. Using immunoSEQ multiplex PCR, the repertoire was profiled, and TCRdb retains in-frame clones only, with some absent. The sample yields about 81,000 clones, 91% seen once. This TCR derives from a woman aged 50 to 60 in a cohort sampled during active COVID-19. The chain recombines TRBV18 with TRBJ1-2; 9 nucleotides match TRBD1. Source material: peripheral blood. CDR3 residues: CASSPGTGNFDGYTF. DNA of the CDR3: TGTGCCAGCTCACCCGGGACAGGGAATTTCGATGGCTACACCTTC.